This T cell receptor (beta chain) was identified in a study of blood T cell repertoires in COVID-19 (dated by TCRdb to 2019 to 2021). For context, the study as a whole: Samples from collaborators originated in the United States, Italy and Spain and spanned both the acute and convalescent phases of COVID-19. The repertoires were released in a freely available public database intended as a resource for research on the immune response to SARS-CoV-2. The dataset comprised deeply sampled blood TCRbeta repertoires from subjects exposed to, actively infected with, or recovered from COVID-19. Where available, HLA class I and class II types were taken from metadata supplied by the sample provider and were not determined by assay-based typing. Samples were obtained from the ongoing ImmuneRACE study (first 160 participants) and from 1,254 subjects provided by 6 global collaborators. A de-identified subject ID, COVID-19 status, age in years and sex were almost always included in the sample metadata. The prospective study material was composed of cDNA or gDNA derived from T cells, B-cell-depleted T cells, or PBMCs.

TCRbeta CDR3 regions were amplified from genomic DNA by means of the immunoSEQ Assay, a bias-controlled multiplex PCR. In the authors' own workflow: The number of nucleated cells in each sample was estimated by amplification of reference gene primers within the assay. To quantify the absolute abundance of each unique TCRbeta CDR3 rearrangement, sequence reads were collapsed and filtered. For each sample, productive Simpson clonality was calculated as the square root of Simpson's diversity index across productive rearrangements. Drawn from immuneACCESS, this table holds only the in-frame rearrangements with V and J called that TCRdb kept. Clones are partly lost; checked studies trace under half to an unresolved V gene and leave the rest unexplained. The D gene and trimming were derived from the DNA, and the V and J assignments and clone size from that table. The sample yields under 450,000 clones; approximately 90% were counted once. The ten largest clonotypes hold roughly 1.6% of the sample.

In Seattle, one collaborating source enrolled patients while the infection was active and tracked those patients longitudinally over the course of disease. Each collaborating institution followed its own protocols to collect whole blood in K2EDTA tubes. For TCRbeta analysis, collaborators shipped samples as frozen whole blood, isolated PBMCs, or DNA extracted from either of those sample types. V gives up 3 bases and J gives up 5 bases, and the segment between their germline ends measures 13 bases. Measured from the cysteine to the phenylalanine, the CDR3 is 15 residues long. Only CDR3 DNA remains: 45 bases, in frame from the first base. CDR1 and CDR2 (LGHNA, YNFKEQ) derive from the germline V gene. Turning to this clone: Its antigen remains undetermined. Per-nucleotide qualities are absent, and no much larger clonotype sits a single base away.

The research as a whole found: How much clinical and demographic metadata was included differed by source and by participant, and the metadata was provided uncurated.

The TCR originated in a woman between 40 and 55 years old with COVID-19, enrolled during active disease. The specimen sequenced was peripheral blood. In this chain, TRBV4-2 is recombined with TRBJ2-2; TRBD2 might be the D gene, on 6 matching bases. The base sequence is TGTGCCAGCAGCCAGGCGGGGCAAGGGACCGGGGAGCTGTTTTTT. It translates to CASSQAGQGTGELFF.